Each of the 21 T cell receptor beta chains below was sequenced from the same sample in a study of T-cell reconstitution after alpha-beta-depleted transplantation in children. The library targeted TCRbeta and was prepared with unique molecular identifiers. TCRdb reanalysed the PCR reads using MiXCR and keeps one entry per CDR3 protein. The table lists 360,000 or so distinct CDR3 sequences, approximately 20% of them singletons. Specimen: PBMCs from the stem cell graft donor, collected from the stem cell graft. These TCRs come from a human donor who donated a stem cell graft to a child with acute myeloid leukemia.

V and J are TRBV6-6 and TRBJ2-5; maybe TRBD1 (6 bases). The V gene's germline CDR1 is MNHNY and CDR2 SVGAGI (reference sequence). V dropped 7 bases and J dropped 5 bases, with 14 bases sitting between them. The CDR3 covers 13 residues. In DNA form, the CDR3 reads TGTGCCAGCAATAGGGGGATGGGGGAGACCCAGTACTTC. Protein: CASNRGMGETQYF.

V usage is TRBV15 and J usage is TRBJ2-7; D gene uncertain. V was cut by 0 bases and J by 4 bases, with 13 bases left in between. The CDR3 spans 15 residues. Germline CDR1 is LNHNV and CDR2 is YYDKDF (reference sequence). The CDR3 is CATSREGQSGYEQYF. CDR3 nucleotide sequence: TGTGCCACCAGCAGAGAAGGGCAGTCTGGTTACGAGCAGTACTTC.

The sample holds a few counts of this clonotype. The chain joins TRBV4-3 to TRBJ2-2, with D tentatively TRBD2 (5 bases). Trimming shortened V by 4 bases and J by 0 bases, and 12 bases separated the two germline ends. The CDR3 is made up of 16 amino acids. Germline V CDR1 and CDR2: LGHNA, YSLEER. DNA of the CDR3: TGCGCCAGCAGCCTCTTTGCGGGCGCGAACACCGGGGAGCTGTTTTTT. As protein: CASSLFAGANTGELFF.

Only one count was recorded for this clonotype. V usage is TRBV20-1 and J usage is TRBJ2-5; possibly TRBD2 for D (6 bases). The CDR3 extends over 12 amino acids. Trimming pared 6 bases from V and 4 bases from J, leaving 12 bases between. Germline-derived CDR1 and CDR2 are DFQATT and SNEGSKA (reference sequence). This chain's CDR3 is CSAGGSSETQYF. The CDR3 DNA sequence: TGCAGTGCGGGAGGCTCATCAGAGACCCAGTACTTC.

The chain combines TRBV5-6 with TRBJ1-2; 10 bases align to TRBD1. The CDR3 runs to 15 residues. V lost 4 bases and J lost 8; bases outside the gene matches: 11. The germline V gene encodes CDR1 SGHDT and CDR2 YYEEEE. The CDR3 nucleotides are TGTGCCAGCAGCCCGGGGGGGACAGGGGCGAACGGCTACACCTTC. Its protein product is CASSPGGTGANGYTF.

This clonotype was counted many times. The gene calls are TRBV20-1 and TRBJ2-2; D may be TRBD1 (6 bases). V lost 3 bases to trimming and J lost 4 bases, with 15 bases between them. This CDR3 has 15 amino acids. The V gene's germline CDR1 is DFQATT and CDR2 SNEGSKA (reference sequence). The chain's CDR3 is CSASRQAEATGELFF. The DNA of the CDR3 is TGCAGTGCTAGTCGACAGGCCGAGGCCACCGGGGAGCTGTTTTTT.

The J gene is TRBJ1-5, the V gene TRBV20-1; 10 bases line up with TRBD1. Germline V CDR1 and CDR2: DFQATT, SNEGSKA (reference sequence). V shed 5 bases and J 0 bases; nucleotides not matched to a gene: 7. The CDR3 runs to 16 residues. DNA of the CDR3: TGCAGTGCTTCTTCGACAGGGGGCGCTAGCAATCAGCCCCAGCATTTT. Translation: CSASSTGGASNQPQHF.

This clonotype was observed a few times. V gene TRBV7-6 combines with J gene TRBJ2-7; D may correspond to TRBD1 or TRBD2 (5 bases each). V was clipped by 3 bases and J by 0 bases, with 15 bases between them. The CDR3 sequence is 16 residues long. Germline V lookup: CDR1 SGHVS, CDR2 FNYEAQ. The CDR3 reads CASSLQPLGASYEQYF. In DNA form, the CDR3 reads TGTGCCAGCAGCTTGCAACCACTCGGGGCCTCCTACGAGCAGTACTTC.

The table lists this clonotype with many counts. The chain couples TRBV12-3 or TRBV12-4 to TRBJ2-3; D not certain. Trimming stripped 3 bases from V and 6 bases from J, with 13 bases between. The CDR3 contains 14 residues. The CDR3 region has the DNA TGTGCCAGCAGTTTCTCTGACTCGGATGATACGCAGTATTTT. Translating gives CASSFSDSDDTQYF.

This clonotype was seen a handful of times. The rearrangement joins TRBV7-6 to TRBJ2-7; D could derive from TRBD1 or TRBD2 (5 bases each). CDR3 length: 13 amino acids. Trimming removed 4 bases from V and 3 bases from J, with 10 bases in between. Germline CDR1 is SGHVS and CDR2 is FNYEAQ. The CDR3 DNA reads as TGTGCCAGCAGCTCGGGACGGATCTACGAGCAGTACTTC. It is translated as CASSSGRIYEQYF.

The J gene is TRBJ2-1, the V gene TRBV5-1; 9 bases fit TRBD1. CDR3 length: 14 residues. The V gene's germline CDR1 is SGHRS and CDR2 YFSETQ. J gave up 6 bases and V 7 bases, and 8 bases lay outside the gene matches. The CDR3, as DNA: TGCGCCAGCGGGATGGGACAGGGAGGCAATGAGCAGTTCTTC. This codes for CASGMGQGGNEQFF.

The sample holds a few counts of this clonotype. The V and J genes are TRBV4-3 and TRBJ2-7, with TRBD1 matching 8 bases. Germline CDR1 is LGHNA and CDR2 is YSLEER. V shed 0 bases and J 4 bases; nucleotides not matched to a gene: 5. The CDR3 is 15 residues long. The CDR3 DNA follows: TGCGCCAGCAGCCAAGACGAACGACAGGGGTACGAGCAGTACTTC. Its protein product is CASSQDERQGYEQYF.

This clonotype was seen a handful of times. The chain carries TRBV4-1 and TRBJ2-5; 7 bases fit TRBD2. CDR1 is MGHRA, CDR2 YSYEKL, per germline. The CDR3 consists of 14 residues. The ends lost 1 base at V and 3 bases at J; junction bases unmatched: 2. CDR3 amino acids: CASSQVAGEETQYF. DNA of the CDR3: TGCGCCAGCAGCCAAGTGGCGGGAGAAGAGACCCAGTACTTC.

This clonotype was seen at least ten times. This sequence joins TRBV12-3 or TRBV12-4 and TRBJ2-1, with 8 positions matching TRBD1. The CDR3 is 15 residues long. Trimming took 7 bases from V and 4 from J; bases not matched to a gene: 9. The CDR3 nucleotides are TGTGCCAGCAAAACGACAGGGGAAGGGTACAATGAGCAGTTCTTC. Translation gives CASKTTGEGYNEQFF.

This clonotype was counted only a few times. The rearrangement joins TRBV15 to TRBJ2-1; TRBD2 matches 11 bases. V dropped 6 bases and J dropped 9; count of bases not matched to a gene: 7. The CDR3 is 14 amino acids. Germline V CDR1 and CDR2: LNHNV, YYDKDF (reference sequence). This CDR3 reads CATSLTSGSSEQFF. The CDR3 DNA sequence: TGTGCCACCAGTCTTACTAGCGGGAGTAGTGAGCAGTTCTTC.

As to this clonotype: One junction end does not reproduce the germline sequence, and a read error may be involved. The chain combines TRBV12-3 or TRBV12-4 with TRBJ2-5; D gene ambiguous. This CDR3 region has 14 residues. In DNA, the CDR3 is TGTGCCAGCAGCAATAGAAACGCCCAAGGGACCCAGTACTTC. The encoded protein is CASSNRNAQGTQYF.

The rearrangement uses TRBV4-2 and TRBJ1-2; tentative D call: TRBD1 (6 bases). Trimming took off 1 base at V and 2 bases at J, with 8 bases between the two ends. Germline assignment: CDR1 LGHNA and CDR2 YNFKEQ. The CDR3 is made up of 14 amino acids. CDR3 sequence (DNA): TGTGCCAGCAGCCAAGCGGACAGCAACTATGGCTACACCTTC. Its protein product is CASSQADSNYGYTF.

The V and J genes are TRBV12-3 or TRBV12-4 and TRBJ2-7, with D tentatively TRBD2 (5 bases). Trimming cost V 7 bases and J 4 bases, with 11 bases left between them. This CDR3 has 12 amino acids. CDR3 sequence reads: CASTQGLYEQYF. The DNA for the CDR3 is TGTGCCAGCACCCAAGGACTGTACGAGCAGTACTTC.

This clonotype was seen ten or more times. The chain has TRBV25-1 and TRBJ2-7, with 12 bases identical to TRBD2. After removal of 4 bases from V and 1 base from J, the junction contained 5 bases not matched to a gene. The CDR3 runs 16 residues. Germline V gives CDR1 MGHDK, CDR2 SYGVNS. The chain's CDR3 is CASSGSGLAGSYEQYF. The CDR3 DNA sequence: TGTGCCAGCAGTGGCTCTGGACTAGCGGGATCCTACGAGCAGTACTTC.

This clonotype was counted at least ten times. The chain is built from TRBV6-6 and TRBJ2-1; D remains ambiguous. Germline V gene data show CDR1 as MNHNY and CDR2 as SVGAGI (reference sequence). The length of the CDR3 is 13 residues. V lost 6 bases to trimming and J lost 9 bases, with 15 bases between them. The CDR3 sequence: CASSSKVASEQFF. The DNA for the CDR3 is TGTGCCAGCAGCTCGAAGGTAGCCAGTGAGCAGTTCTTC.

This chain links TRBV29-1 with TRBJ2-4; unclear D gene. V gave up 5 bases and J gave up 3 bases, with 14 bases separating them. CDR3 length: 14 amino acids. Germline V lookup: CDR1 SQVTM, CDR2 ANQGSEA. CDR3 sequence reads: CSVSQLGGKNIQYF. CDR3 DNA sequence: TGCAGCGTTTCCCAACTCGGCGGCAAAAACATTCAGTACTTC.